This section outlines one TCR beta chain sequence together with its context. Its cognate antigen is unknown. The junction and the germline gene differ at one end; a read error may be behind it. This CDR3 contains 13 residues. Per the germline V gene, CDR1 is LNHDA and CDR2 is SQIVND (reference sequence). Original methodology: The median was roughly 91,000 TCRs per sample, ranging 23,224 to 690,600. Each CDR3 protein gets one entry after TCRdb re-called the RACE reads with MiXCR. The V and J calls, along with clone size, are taken from TCRdb and not from the paper's own processing. The sample has approximately 80,000 distinct CDR3 sequences, roughly 10% seen once. Regarding time point: patch test 1, 2 weeks after DPC sensitization. Treatment of the sample: therapeutic diphenylcyclopropenone sensitization with weekly scalp DPC. Suited to DPC and affected by alopecia, the donors ranged from 18 to 70 years old.

The data belong to a study of human T cells and chemical hapten exposure. About the study: Minor pooled library volume differences mainly drove per-sample TCR yield variation.

The study, taken as a whole, reports: TCRs at a frequency above 1 in 1000 stayed unchanged with DPC sensitization.

The receptor was isolated from a woman aged 45-65 years with alopecia areata. Some clones in this sample may be carry-over from other donors' samples. This chain joins TRBV19 and TRBJ2-1; 7 nucleotides align to TRBD2. Sequenced here: whole blood, sampled in connection with sensitization to the hapten diphenylcyclopropenone (DPC). CDR3 in amino acids: CASSIDRAGVKIF. CDR3 DNA sequence: TGTGCCAGTAGTATAGATCGTGCGGGAGTTAAGATCTTC.